This passage covers 18 T cell receptor beta chains from one sample sequenced in a study of T cells in Graves' hyperthyroidism and ophthalmopathy. Amplified TCR beta CDR3 regions derived from RNA transcripts. The study used the HTBI primer set for a first-round RT-PCR of the TCR CDR3. TCRdb passed the multiplex PCR reads through MiXCR, listing each CDR3 protein once. The sample includes over 700,000 distinct CDR3 sequences, about 38% of them seen just once. Sequenced: blood. These receptors were collected from a man aged 18-30 years with Graves' hyperthyroidism.

V gene TRBV2 combines with J gene TRBJ1-6; 8 bases agree with TRBD1. V lost 7 bases to trimming and J lost 14 bases; unmatched junction nucleotides: 10. The CDR3 has 13 residues. Germline V gene data show CDR1 as SNHLY and CDR2 as FYNNEI. CDR3 amino acids: CASMGRGQRSLHF. CDR3 nucleotide sequence: TGTGCCAGCATGGGCAGGGGGCAAAGGTCCCTCCACTTT.

This clonotype was seen more than once but under ten times. The V and J genes are TRBV5-1 and TRBJ2-7; 7 bases align to TRBD2. Germline V gives CDR1 SGHRS, CDR2 YFSETQ. This CDR3 contains 13 residues. V lost 4 bases, J lost 5 bases, and 6 bases stayed unmatched. Here the CDR3 reads CASSQRDYHEQYF. The DNA of the CDR3 is TGCGCCAGCAGCCAGCGGGACTACCACGAGCAGTACTTC.

The chain joins TRBV2 to TRBJ1-1, with D possibly matching TRBD1 (6 bases). Trimming shortened V by 4 bases and J by 2 bases, and 14 bases separated the two germline ends. In germline, CDR1 is SNHLY, CDR2 FYNNEI. This CDR3 region has 15 residues. The CDR3 nucleotides read TGTGCCAGCAGTGCAGCGGTGGACAGAAACACTGAAGCTTTCTTT. It codes for CASSAAVDRNTEAFF.

The chain is built from TRBV7-6 and TRBJ2-2; D gene ambiguous. CDR3 length equals 15 residues. Germline V CDR1 and CDR2: SGHVS, FNYEAQ. V shed 8 bases and J shed 6 bases, with 19 bases lying between them. CDR3: CASGADGVMAGELFF. The CDR3, as DNA: TGTGCCAGCGGCGCGGACGGAGTTATGGCCGGGGAGCTGTTTTTT.

The rearrangement joins TRBV9 to TRBJ2-5; maybe TRBD2 (6 bases). The CDR3 length is 14 residues. Between the trimmed V and J ends, which lost 3 bases and 1 base, there was a span of 10 bases. From germline, CDR1 is SGDLS and CDR2 YYNGEE. As DNA, the CDR3 is TGTGCCAGCAGCGCGGGGGTGCCCCAAGAGACCCAGTACTTC. Translated, it gives CASSAGVPQETQYF.

The chain uses TRBV12-3 or TRBV12-4 and TRBJ1-4; D gene uncertain. The length of the CDR3 is 17 residues. The V end was cut by 3 bases, the J end by 1 base, with 15 bases between. The CDR3 sequence: CASSFRSKGLTNEKLFF. The CDR3 coding sequence is TGTGCCAGCAGTTTCCGATCGAAGGGTTTAACTAATGAAAAACTGTTTTTT.

V is TRBV14 and J is TRBJ2-3; D gene unclear. The germline gives CDR1 SGHDN, CDR2 FVKESK. V lost 0 bases, J lost 1 base, and 11 bases lay in between. The length of the CDR3 is 16 residues. The CDR3 nucleotides read TGTGCCAGCAGCCAAGATCGGGTTCTTCGCACAGATACGCAGTATTTT. Translation: CASSQDRVLRTDTQYF. The complete variable domain, with remaining parts taken from reference TRBV14 and TRBJ2-3, reads EAGVTQFPSHSVIEKGQTVTLRCDPISGHDNLYWYRRVMGKEIKFLLHFVKESKQDESGMPNNRFLAERTGGTYSTLKVQPAELEDSGVYFCASSQDRVLRTDTQYFGPGTRLTVL.

There are a few counts of this clonotype. The chain is built from TRBV20-1 and TRBJ1-1; 7 nucleotides match TRBD1. The CDR3 runs 14 residues. The trim removed 6 bases at V and 0 bases at J, leaving 7 bases unmatched. CDR1 and CDR2 from the germline V gene are DFQATT and SNEGSKA (reference sequence). The CDR3 is CSARGGNLNTEAFF. CDR3 sequence (DNA): TGCAGTGCCAGGGGGGGGAACTTGAACACTGAAGCTTTCTTT.

This clonotype showed up just a few times. The rearrangement joins TRBV7-9 to TRBJ2-5, with unresolved D. CDR1 is SEHNR and CDR2 is FQNEAQ in the germline V gene (reference sequence). Between the trimmed V and J ends, which lost 5 bases and 2 bases, there was a span of 12 bases. The CDR3 sequence is 14 residues long. The DNA for the CDR3 is TGTGCCAGCAGCCCAAAGGCTTTTCAAGAGACCCAGTACTTC. Its protein product is CASSPKAFQETQYF.

This clonotype came up many times. As DNA, the CDR3 is TGTGCCAGCAGCTTAGAAGCGGGGGACTATGGCTACACCTTC. Translating gives CASSLEAGDYGYTF. This chain links TRBV7-8 with TRBJ1-2, with D possibly matching TRBD1 (5 bases). CDR1 SGHVS and CDR2 FQNEAQ come from the germline V gene. Trimming pared 1 base from V and 3 bases from J, leaving 9 bases between. The CDR3 runs 14 residues.

This clonotype occurred once. This chain joins TRBV7-3 and TRBJ2-2; D assignment may be TRBD1 or TRBD2 (5 bases each). The germline V gene encodes CDR1 SGHTA and CDR2 FQGTGA. Deletions cut 0 bases from V and 5 bases from J, with 13 bases between. The CDR3 spans 16 residues. CDR3 coding DNA: TGTGCCAGCAGCTTAACTAGGGGCTCGGGGACCGGGGAGCTGTTTTTT. This translates into CASSLTRGSGTGELFF.

This clonotype was seen many times. The gene calls are TRBV9 and TRBJ2-2; 7 bases agree with TRBD2. The CDR3 consists of 17 residues. The germline V gene has CDR1 SGDLS and CDR2 YYNGEE. Trimming cost V 4 bases and J 2 bases; bases outside gene matches: 11. Written as DNA, the CDR3 is TGTGCCAGCAGCCCCCGGCCGGGACTAACTAACACCGGGGAGCTGTTTTTT. This gives the protein CASSPRPGLTNTGELFF.

This clonotype has more than one count but fewer than ten. The chain couples TRBV4-1 to TRBJ2-5; D is unresolved. The CDR3 covers 16 residues. CDR1 is MGHRA, CDR2 YSYEKL, per germline. V shed 0 bases and J shed 2 bases, with 13 bases lying between them. The CDR3 loop reads CASSQDGAGQQETQYF. The DNA for the CDR3 is TGCGCCAGCAGCCAAGACGGCGCAGGCCAGCAAGAGACCCAGTACTTC.

This CDR3 is CSLGLRGSSGANVLTF. In DNA form, the CDR3 reads TGCAGCCTCGGGCTAAGGGGAAGCTCTGGGGCCAACGTCCTGACTTTC. This sequence joins TRBV29-1 and TRBJ2-6, with D possibly TRBD1 on 5 matching bases. The V and J ends lost 8 bases and 0 bases respectively, with 17 bases between them. The CDR3 extends over 16 amino acids. Germline loops: CDR1 SQVTM, CDR2 ANQGSEA.

CDR3 nucleotide sequence: TGTGCCAGCAGCGTAGCTCCGGGATTCAAGGAAACCCAGTACTTC. It translates to CASSVAPGFKETQYF. The chain uses TRBV9 and TRBJ2-5; D might be TRBD2 (5 bases). The length of the CDR3 is 15 residues. Per germline, CDR1 SGDLS and CDR2 YYNGEE. The germline V and J ends were trimmed by 0 bases and 8 bases, with 17 bases remaining between them.

CDR3 in amino acids: CASSHGADRGEKLFF. CDR3 DNA: TGCGCCAGCAGCCATGGCGCGGACAGGGGGGAAAAACTGTTTTTT. J is TRBJ1-4 and V is TRBV4-1, with 10 bases lining up with TRBD1. Germline CDR1 reads MGHRA; CDR2 reads YSYEKL. The trim removed 3 bases at V and 8 bases at J, leaving 6 bases unmatched. The CDR3 totals 15 residues.

J is TRBJ1-1 and V is TRBV29-1; 7 nucleotides agree with TRBD1. Germline CDR1 SQVTM, CDR2 ANQGSEA. This CDR3 has 12 amino acids. The CDR3 DNA follows: TGCACCAGCAGCGCAGGGGGCACTGAAGCTTTCTTT. Amino acids: CTSSAGGTEAFF.

This clonotype showed up many times. The genes are TRBV9 and TRBJ2-2; D unclear. The CDR3 covers 12 residues. Germline CDR1 SGDLS, CDR2 YYNGEE. V was cut by 0 bases and J by 10 bases, with 7 bases left in between. The CDR3 protein is CASSVGNEELFF. The CDR3 coding sequence is TGTGCCAGCAGCGTAGGGAACGAGGAGCTGTTTTTT. The whole variable domain, remainder taken from reference TRBV9 and TRBJ2-2, is DSGVTQTPKHLITATGQRVTLRCSPRSGDLSVYWYQQSLDQGLQFLIQYYNGEERAKGNILERFSAQQFPDLHSELNLSSLELGDSALYFCASSVGNEELFFGEGSRLTVL.